This paragraph reports one TCR beta chain. This clonotype came up many times. Its antigen specificity is not known. There are no base qualities to consult, and no much larger clone falls within one base. For sequencing, an Illumina HiSeq 1500 was employed. TCRdb trimmed the raw reads at Q25, called clones with MiXCR and kept productive beta chains. Each record represents a unique CDR3 protein, reported with the most common genes and DNA among its rows. Across this sample there are about 260,000 distinct CDR3 sequences, with 12% to 15% seen only once. Around 9.5% of the sample is in the top ten clones. This specimen comes from a study of T cell repertoires in cytomegalovirus infection (dated by TCRdb to about 2019). Study-level background: The HLA type of each donor mattered for the analysis, because public TCR beta signatures pointed to carriage of CMV infection along with the matching HLA type.

Its CDR3 holds 13 amino acids, cysteine through phenylalanine. The sequence is cut down to CDR3 DNA, 39 bases in frame from base 1. From the germline V gene (reference sequence), CDR1 is SEHNR and CDR2 is FQNEAQ. At the junction V is shortened by 3 bases and J by 1 base, with 6 bases in between. Overall results and qualifications from the work: The ex vivo response was dominated by HLA-C-restricted CMV-specific TCR beta clonotypes, which also provided the single most frequent clonotype in two of eight donors. In both this cohort and an independent cohort of 352 donors, the cumulative frequency of public TCR beta family members distinguished carriers of CMV infection plus the relevant HLA type.

The rearranged segments are TRBV7-9 and TRBJ1-1, with an unclear D gene assignment. This TCR came from a human donor in good health (CMV status not recorded). Some clones in this sample may be carry-over from other donors' samples. Sequenced input: PBMCs. The nucleotides are TGTGCCAGCAGCTTTTTGCAGAACACTGAAGCTTTCTTT. This sequence encodes CASSFLQNTEAFF.